The sequence of this T cell receptor (beta chain) was determined in a study of T cells in Graves' hyperthyroidism and ophthalmopathy (dated by TCRdb to the late 2010s). Regarding the study in general: Peripheral blood was collected at initial diagnosis, before any treatment. TCR V-J signatures able to tell the groups apart were searched for in a discovery cohort of around 95 patients, of whom 43 had Graves' ophthalmopathy and about 60 had stable Graves' hyperthyroidism. An independent validation cohort of about 20 hyperthyroidism patients and 17 patients who later progressed to ophthalmopathy tested prospective prediction of ophthalmopathy. The roughly 91 discovery patients were randomly divided into training and test sets at a 7:3 ratio. In addition, the study compared T-cell repertoires in thyroid tissue and in blood from six Graves' hyperthyroidism patients. Following sampling, methimazole starting at 30 mg daily was given to hyperthyroidism patients, and high-dose intravenous methylprednisolone was given to ophthalmopathy patients. TCR Vbeta CDR3 sequencing of 120 to 150 peripheral blood samples (43 ophthalmopathy, some 75 hyperthyroidism and roughly 17 progressor patients) is reported in the paper.

Graves' hyperthyroidism was defined as stable when no progression to ophthalmopathy occurred over 18 months of follow-up. Hyperthyroidism patients were aged 18 to 65 years and newly diagnosed, with disease duration of less than 2 months. Patients with uncontrolled infections, other autoimmune diseases, pregnancy or lactation were excluded. Diagnoses were based on clinical symptoms, serum thyroxine and TRAb, thyroid ultrasound and orbital computed tomography. PBMCs were separated from about 10 ml of fresh peripheral blood using Ficoll-Paque density gradient centrifugation. Total RNA was extracted using Trizol reagent, and RNA quality was assessed on an Agilent 2100 Bioanalyzer. In the case of this clonotype: No cognate antigen has been identified for it. No per-base quality is available; no much larger clone lies one base away.

Amplification of TCR beta CDR3 regions was carried out from RNA transcripts. A first-round RT-PCR of the TCR CDR3 used the HTBI primer set with the Qiagen OneStep RT-PCR kit. Libraries were constructed in a second round of multiplex PCR, after which size selection and purification were carried out. The libraries were sequenced on an Illumina HiSeq2000 using paired-end 100 bp reads. In the source study's methods: SOAPnuke was used to process the raw data, with reads discarded if the reads contained adapters or uncalled bases, had a mean Phred below 15, or lacked an exact constant-primer or identifier match. High-quality paired reads were merged using COPE v1.2.5, and each unique nucleotide sequence was defined as a clonotype. MiTCR v1.1 was used to align clonotypes to the IMGT TRBV, TRBD and TRBJ reference segments. Analysis was restricted to V-J combinations with a frequency above 0.0001, which covered just over 98% of repertoires. The TCS score was defined as F50 (clonal expansion) divided by E x V (chaos), with BLOSUM62-based TCRdist calculated between CDR3 peptides within each V-J. Welch's t-statistics and random forest reduced around 520 V-J features to fewer than 15, which were used in a naive Bayes classifier (R e1071). The public reads were reprocessed in TCRdb via fastp at Q25 and MiXCR, keeping in-frame beta chains. Identical CDR3 protein sequences are pooled into one entry, listed with their most common genes and DNA. The V and J calls, along with clone size, are taken from TCRdb and not from the paper's own processing. The sample data list fewer than 900,000 distinct CDR3 sequences, and roughly 15% of these were observed just once. Together, the top ten hold approximately 8.4% of the sample.

The CDR3 has 15 amino acids, counting the end cysteine and phenylalanine. CDR3 DNA is the only sequence kept; it has 45 bases, read in frame from the first base. Taken from the germline V gene, the CDR1 and CDR2 loops are SGDLS and YYNGEE. V loses 4 bases of germline sequence and J loses 4 bases, and the interval between the two ends is 18 bases. Points the paper makes about the study in general: Sample size was not statistically predetermined, and investigators were not blinded to group allocation. During validation, the model predicted progression to ophthalmopathy a median of approximately 6 months ahead of onset, with almost 71% sensitivity and more than 72% specificity. Blood samples also contained most of the expanded thyroid clonotypes (frequency above 0.001), which suggests that blood repertoires may reflect thyroid immune responses. A model built on a 13 V-J signature distinguished ophthalmopathy from stable hyperthyroidism, reaching about 89% sensitivity and around 81% specificity in cross-validation and 80%/75% in testing.

The sequence joins TRBV9 to TRBJ2-7, with the D gene possibly TRBD1 or TRBD2, each one fitting 5 bases. The sequencing sample was made of blood. This sequence was found in a young man with Graves' hyperthyroidism. DNA sequence: TGTGCCAGCAGCCCCCGGGACGGCCGCCAATACGAGCAGTACTTC. It codes for CASSPRDGRQYEQYF.